The clone carrying this T cell receptor (beta chain) was recorded many times. The target antigen is unknown. The sample belongs to a study of T-cell reconstitution after alpha-beta-depleted transplantation in children. Whole-study results and caveats: Alpha-beta T cells present about two months after transplant were reported to originate from several hundred expanded graft clones. Some patients' high day-60 TCRbeta diversity was attributed to recipient cells surviving conditioning.

The TCRbeta library was prepared with unique molecular identifiers. TCRdb ran MiXCR on the PCR reads and lists one entry per CDR3 protein. The sample shows nearly 350,000 distinct CDR3 sequences, under 20% of them seen only once. Material: PBMCs, mostly from graft donor cells, obtained 360 days after TCRalphabeta/CD19-depleted stem cell transplant. The sequence was collected from a male patient aged 2-9 years who had a stem cell transplant for acute lymphoblastic leukemia, so the T cells may come from the graft donor.

In nucleotides, the CDR3 is TGTGCCACCAGTGAAGCCGGGAGGGACGAGCAGTTCTTC. Translated: CATSEAGRDEQFF. The chain is built from TRBV24-1 and TRBJ2-1; TRBD2 matches 8 bases. The V and J ends lost 4 bases and 10 bases, in that order; junction bases with no gene match: 5. The CDR3 extends over 13 amino acids. Germline CDR1 is KGHDR and CDR2 is SFDVKD.